This TCR beta chain is from a study of regulatory T cells in long-lasting Graves disease. The time point: newly diagnosed GD, antithyroid drugs for less than 3 months. PBMCs were the source of the RNA used for TCR sequencing. This clonotype was counted ten times or more. The CDR3 is 13 residues long. The V gene lost 10 bases and the J gene lost 4 bases, with 14 bases spanning the gap. Germline CDR1 reads MDHEN; CDR2 reads SYDVKM. Assembly of TCR beta libraries relied on iRepertoire HTBI primers together with Arm-PCR of CDR3 regions. TCRdb independently ran MiXCR on the multiplex PCR reads; one entry per CDR3 protein. The table records around 400,000 distinct CDR3 sequences, approximately 10% of them present only once. This same sample was also taken into another study, of T cells in Graves' hyperthyroidism and ophthalmopathy.

V usage is TRBV28 and J usage is TRBJ2-1, with D tentatively TRBD2 (7 bases). The TCR sequence derives from a woman aged 18-29 years with Graves disease. Here the sequenced sample was peripheral blood mononuclear cells (PBMCs), taken at new diagnosis, from a patient treated with antithyroid drugs. CDR3 residues: CAIEKGGYNEQFF. The CDR3 DNA is TGTGCCATTGAGAAGGGGGGGTACAATGAGCAGTTCTTC.